This T cell receptor beta chain originates from a study of T cells in Graves' hyperthyroidism and ophthalmopathy. Points from the study as a whole: Ophthalmopathy prediction by the model preceded onset by a median about 6 months. A 13 V-J model separated ophthalmopathy from stable hyperthyroidism. Clonotypes that were expanded in thyroid above 0.001 mostly appeared in blood too.

Uncontrolled infection, other autoimmune disease, pregnancy or lactation excluded patients. CDR1 is WSHSY and CDR2 is SAAADI in the germline V gene. The length of the CDR3 is 16 residues. V shed 6 bases, J shed 7 bases, and the junction held 17 bases outside the gene matches. The CDR3 regions of TCR beta were amplified from RNA transcripts. A first-round RT-PCR of the TCR CDR3 used the HTBI primer set. Using its own MiXCR run on the multiplex PCR reads, TCRdb lists one record per CDR3 protein. Of 540,000 or so distinct CDR3 sequences listed, under 60% are singletons. As to this clonotype: Its target is unknown.

The source material was peripheral blood or thyroid tissue (not recorded which). The source of this sequence is an adult woman with Graves' disease, either hyperthyroidism or ophthalmopathy (not recorded which). This chain joins TRBV10-2 and TRBJ2-7; 8 bases are shared with TRBD2. CDR3 amino acids: CASSHPRGTRVEEQYF. The CDR3 DNA reads TGCGCCAGCAGCCATCCCCGGGGGACTAGGGTGGAAGAGCAGTACTTC.